The clone carrying this T cell receptor (beta chain) showed up many times. The antigen remains unidentified. Library construction for TCR beta used iRepertoire HTBI primers and Arm-PCR of CDR3 regions. Original data processing: Identification across samples found some 60 TRBV and around 15 TRBJ segments. TCRdb re-called the multiplex PCR reads with MiXCR, one entry per CDR3 protein. TCRdb, not the authors, supplied the V and J calls. Altogether around 320,000 distinct CDR3 sequences are present, 16% being singletons, with the ten largest covering 25% to 30%. These data originate in a study of regulatory T cells in long-lasting Graves disease. The study's findings and limits: Those with persistent disease had in common more public clonotypes (2,741) than new patients (roughly 1,000).

This CDR3 spans 16 amino acids. The V end lost 0 bases, the J end lost 6 bases, and 17 bases lay between the germline ends. The germline V gene encodes CDR1 KGHSH and CDR2 LQKENI. Sample time point: newly diagnosed GD, antithyroid drugs for less than 3 months. RNA from PBMCs was the source of the TCR library. Each patient gave approximately 9 milliliters of EDTA-anticoagulated peripheral blood. The sample was also linked to a second study, of T cells in Graves' hyperthyroidism and ophthalmopathy. That source notes: Most thyroid clonotypes expanded above 0.001 were also detected in blood.

The material sequenced was peripheral blood mononuclear cells (PBMCs), taken at new diagnosis, from a patient treated with antithyroid drugs. The sequence was obtained from a man aged 35-49 years with Graves disease. V is TRBV18 and J is TRBJ1-1; D might be TRBD1 (6 bases). The CDR3 loop reads CASSPPGNREIAEAFF. In nucleotides, the CDR3 is TGTGCCAGCTCACCACCGGGAAACAGGGAGATAGCTGAAGCTTTCTTT.